This T cell receptor (beta chain) appears in the sequencing data of a study of CD8 T cells in Susac syndrome (dated by TCRdb to 2018 to 2020). Regarding the study in general: The study used repertoire sequencing to test whether antigen drove CD8+ T cell activation and differentiation in Susac syndrome.

The research as a whole found: The number of individuals in the TCR sequencing and HLA analysis was acknowledged as relatively small.

This clonotype showed up just once. What antigen it recognizes has not been identified. Per-base qualities were not stored, and no clone one base away is much larger. One read alone provides weak support. RNA was extracted using the RNeasy kit, and roughly 0.5 to 1 microgram was reverse transcribed with random hexamers. TCR beta CDR3 regions were amplified with the immunoSEQ multiplex PCR assay covering 54 Vbeta and 13 Jbeta segments. Bias from PCR amplification was corrected by using a synthetic template baseline for primer optimization and for computational correction. Per the authors' processing: Reads were annotated to V, D and J genes per IMGT and analyzed with immunoSEQ Analyzer, keeping only productive sequences. Clonality was calculated as one minus the Shannon entropy normalized by log2 of the number of productive unique sequences. For each patient and control, public and private clones were evaluated within the 100 most prevalent clones. A clone was defined as Susac-specific if it was absent from the healthy and MS cohorts, from more than 850 published viral clones and from other ImmuneACCESS disease sequences. TCRdb applied fastp at Q25 and MiXCR to the public reads, then kept only in-frame beta chains. A single entry per CDR3 protein holds the most common genes and DNA from its merged rows. It is TCRdb's table, rather than the study itself, that gives the V and J calls and clone size. The sample includes some 170,000 distinct CDR3 sequences, with about 94% observed a single time. The ten largest clones add up to around 0.13% of the sample.

V sheds 1 base and J sheds 4 bases, leaving 18 bases between their ends. The germline V gene specifies MGHRA as CDR1 and YSYEKL as CDR2. The CDR3 covers 17 residues, taking in both the cysteine and the phenylalanine. The kept DNA is CDR3 alone, 51 bases in frame from the first base. High-throughput TCR beta sequencing profiled peripheral blood CD8+ and CD4+ T cells from healthy donors, Susac syndrome patients and multiple sclerosis patients. The healthy donors served as controls matched for age and sex. CD8+ TEMRA cells were enriched by FACS, while bulk CD8+ and CD4+ T cells were purified by magnetic negative isolation. Blood was collected in EDTA tubes and processed within 24 hours, with PBMCs isolated through density gradient centrifugation. PBMCs intended for TCR sequencing were cryopreserved in liquid nitrogen and thawed later in a water bath at 37 degrees C. The sorted or isolated CD4+, CD8+ and CD8+ TEMRA cells had a purity of 90% or higher.

This sequence originates from a human donor in good health. The chain is made from TRBV4-1 and TRBJ2-3; the D gene lacks a confident call. The sample comprised CD4+ T cells from PBMCs. Here is the DNA: TGCGCCAGCAGCCAAGGGGCGACCCTCTACCGCCCAGATACGCAGTATTTT. Protein translation: CASSQGATLYRPDTQYF.